Detailed here is one T cell receptor beta chain. Sequenced by immunoSEQ multiplex PCR; TCRdb stores in-frame clones only, minus some. The sample carries around 59,000 clones, around nine tenths recorded once. CDR1 SEHNR and CDR2 FQNEAQ come from the germline V gene (reference sequence). Trimming pared 4 bases from V and 4 bases from J, leaving 17 bases between. This CDR3 region has 16 residues. The record originates from a study of T cell changes during pregnancy in multiple sclerosis. V and J are TRBV7-9 and TRBJ1-3; D not resolved. The source is a female donor in good health, enrolled as a control in a pregnancy study. The sample here was peripheral blood, taken in the third trimester of pregnancy. DNA of the CDR3: TGTGCCAGCAGCTCGCTGGGGTCCGGAGGAGGAAACACCATATATTTT. This sequence encodes CASSSLGSGGGNTIYF. Full variable domain (outside the CDR3, taken from reference TRBV7-9 and TRBJ1-3): DTGVSQNPRHKITKRGQNVTFRCDPISEHNRLYWYRQTLGQGPEFLTYFQNEAQLEKSRLLSDRFSAERPKGSFSTLEIQRTEQGDSAMYLCASSSLGSGGGNTIYFGEGSWLTVV.